This paragraph covers one T cell receptor beta chain sequence. The antigen is not known. Each cDNA held unique molecular identifiers, and template switching gave it a universal primer site. TCRdb re-derived calls from the 5' RACE reads in MiXCR, one entry per CDR3 protein. The repertoire holds roughly 1,500,000 distinct CDR3 sequences, with roughly a third as singletons. The sample comes from a study of identical twins. Study results and caveats: With beta out-of-frame sequences, excess sharing by twins was weaker. A partial confounding effect on zero-insertion analyses could come from invariant MAIT and iNKT cells. For out-of-frame alpha sequences shared by twins, low generation probability was in excess.

Trimming stripped 5 bases from V and 3 bases from J, with 16 bases between. The CDR3 has 15 amino acids. The V gene's germline CDR1 is SEHNR and CDR2 FQNEAQ (reference sequence). This TCR was sampled from a newborn girl in good health. Sequencing was done on a sample of cord blood. V is TRBV7-9 and J is TRBJ1-2; tentative D call: TRBD1 (5 bases). The CDR3: CASSTPRGADYGYTF. As DNA, the CDR3 is TGTGCCAGCAGCACTCCGAGAGGGGCGGACTATGGCTACACCTTC.